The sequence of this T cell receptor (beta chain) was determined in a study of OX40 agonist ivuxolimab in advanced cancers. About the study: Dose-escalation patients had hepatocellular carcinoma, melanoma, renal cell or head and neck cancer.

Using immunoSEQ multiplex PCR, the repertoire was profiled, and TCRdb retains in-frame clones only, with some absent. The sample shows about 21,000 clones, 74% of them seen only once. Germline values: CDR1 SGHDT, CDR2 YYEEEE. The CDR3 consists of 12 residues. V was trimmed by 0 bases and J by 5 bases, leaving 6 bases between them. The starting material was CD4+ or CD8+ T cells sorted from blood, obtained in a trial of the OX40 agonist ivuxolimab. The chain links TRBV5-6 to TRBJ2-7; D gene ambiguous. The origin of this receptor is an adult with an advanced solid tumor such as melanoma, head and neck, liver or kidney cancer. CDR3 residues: CASSLGYDEQYF. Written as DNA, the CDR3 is TGTGCCAGCAGCTTGGGCTACGACGAGCAGTACTTC.